This is a list of T cell receptor beta chains from one sample in a study of identical twins. Using its own MiXCR run on the 5' RACE reads, TCRdb lists one record per CDR3 protein. Of 500,000 to 600,000 distinct CDR3 sequences listed, roughly 21% were seen once; the top ten hold about 0.93%. These data also formed part of another study, on T cells expressing NK-cell markers.

What was sequenced was CD4+ T cells sorted from blood. These receptors all come from a woman younger than 35 in good health. The CDR3 runs from the conserved cysteine through the conserved F or W. The D gene is left open where the match is weak. Clone size is shown for a subset of rows, as once, few, many or a class of expanded clone.

d_call | j_call | v_call | clone_size | cdr3_aa | cdr3_nt
- | TRBJ1-6 | TRBV6-2/TRBV6-3 | few | CASALRTGAPSYNSPLHF | TGTGCCAGCGCCCTGAGGACGGGAGCCCCCTCCTATAATTCACCCCTCCACTTT
TRBD1 | TRBJ1-6 | TRBV2 | few | CASRRTGGDNSPLHF | TGTGCCAGCAGAAGGACAGGGGGGGACAATTCACCCCTCCACTTT
- | TRBJ2-1 | TRBV5-1 | - | CASSLVGLDEQFF | TGCGCCAGCAGCTTGGTGGGGCTGGATGAGCAGTTCTTC
TRBD2 | TRBJ2-1 | TRBV29-1 | - | CSGNTGTSGNEQFF | TGCAGCGGGAACACCGGGACTAGCGGGAATGAGCAGTTCTTC
- | TRBJ2-7 | TRBV20-1 | few | CSASGTGVSYEQYF | TGCAGTGCTAGTGGGACGGGAGTCAGCTACGAGCAGTACTTC
- | TRBJ2-4 | TRBV7-9 | - | CASSTIPGRGGKNIQYF | TGTGCCAGCAGCACCATTCCGGGTAGGGGGGGTAAAAACATTCAGTACTTC
- | TRBJ2-4 | TRBV12-3/TRBV12-4 | few | CASSLSGTRIQYF | TGTGCCAGCAGTTTATCGGGGACACGAATTCAGTACTTC
- | TRBJ2-5 | TRBV9 | few | CASSVGSSSRQETQYF | TGTGCCAGCAGCGTAGGTAGTAGCAGCAGACAAGAGACCCAGTACTTC
TRBD1 | TRBJ2-7 | TRBV7-2 | few | CASSQMGQGAYEQYF | TGTGCCAGCAGCCAGATGGGACAGGGAGCCTACGAGCAGTACTTC
- | TRBJ2-6 | TRBV20-1 | few | CSAPFSGANVLTF | TGCAGTGCCCCCTTCTCTGGGGCCAACGTCCTGACTTTC
- | TRBJ1-6 | TRBV12-3/TRBV12-4 | few | CASSSRGPNNSPLHF | TGTGCCAGCAGTTCGCGCGGACCCAATAATTCACCCCTCCACTTT
- | TRBJ2-5 | TRBV7-2 | - | CASSPFGGTPETQYF | TGTGCCAGCAGCCCCTTTGGTGGCACGCCAGAGACCCAGTACTTC